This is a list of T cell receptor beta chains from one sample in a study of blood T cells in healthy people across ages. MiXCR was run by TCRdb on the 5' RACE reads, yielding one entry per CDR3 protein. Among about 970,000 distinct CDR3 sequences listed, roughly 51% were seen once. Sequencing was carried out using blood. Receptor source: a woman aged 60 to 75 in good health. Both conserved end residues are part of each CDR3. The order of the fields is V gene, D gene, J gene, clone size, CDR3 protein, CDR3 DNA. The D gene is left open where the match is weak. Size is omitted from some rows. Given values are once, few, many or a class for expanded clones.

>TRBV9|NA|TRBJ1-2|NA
CASSVGRERHNYGYTF
TGTGCCAGCAGCGTAGGCAGGGAGAGACATAACTATGGCTACACCTTC
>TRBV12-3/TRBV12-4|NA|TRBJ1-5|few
CASMINQPQHF
TGTGCCAGCATGATCAATCAGCCCCAGCATTTT
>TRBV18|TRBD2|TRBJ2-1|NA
CASSPTQREVNEQFF
TGTGCCAGCTCCCCCACTCAGCGGGAGGTCAATGAGCAGTTCTTC
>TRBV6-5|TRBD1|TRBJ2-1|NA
CASSIRDRGLSEQFF
TGTGCCAGCAGTATCCGGGACAGGGGGCTTAGTGAGCAGTTCTTC
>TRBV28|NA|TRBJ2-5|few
CASSHPPQGGETQYF
TGTGCCAGCAGCCACCCCCCGCAGGGCGGGGAGACCCAGTACTTC
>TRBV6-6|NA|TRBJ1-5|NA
CASSYSGGAGNQPQHF
TGTGCCAGCAGTTACTCTGGGGGGGCGGGCAATCAGCCCCAGCATTTT
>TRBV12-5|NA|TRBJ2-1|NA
CASGAGQGTLGEQFF
TGTGCTAGTGGCGCCGGGCAGGGGACGTTAGGTGAGCAGTTCTTC
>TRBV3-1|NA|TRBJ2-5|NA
CASSQDEPRETQYF
TGTGCCAGCAGCCAAGACGAGCCCCGAGAGACCCAGTACTTC
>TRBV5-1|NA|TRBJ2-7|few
CASSFDISTYEQYF
TGCGCCAGCAGCTTCGACATCTCGACCTACGAGCAGTACTTC
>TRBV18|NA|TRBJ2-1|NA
CASSPPDISGGPFF
TGTGCCAGCTCACCACCGGACATCTCCGGAGGGCCGTTCTTC
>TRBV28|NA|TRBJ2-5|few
CASSLWTETQYF
TGTGCCAGCAGTTTATGGACGGAGACCCAGTACTTC
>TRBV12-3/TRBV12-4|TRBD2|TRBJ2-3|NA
CASRGGNRGGVTDTQYF
TGTGCCAGCAGGGGGGGGAATCGGGGAGGGGTCACAGATACGCAGTATTTT
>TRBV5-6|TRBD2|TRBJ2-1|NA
CASSWTSGAAGVDEQFF
TGTGCCAGCAGCTGGACTAGCGGGGCCGCGGGGGTGGATGAGCAGTTCTTC
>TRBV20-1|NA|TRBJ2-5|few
CSASEGSRGTQYF
TGCAGTGCTAGCGAGGGTTCCCGCGGGACCCAGTACTTC
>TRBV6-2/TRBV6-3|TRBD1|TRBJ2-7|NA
CASSYSIGGDRVEQYF
TGTGCCAGCAGTTACTCGATTGGTGGGGACAGGGTCGAGCAGTACTTC
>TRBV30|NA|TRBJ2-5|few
CACRTTGLYF
TGTGCCTGCAGGACTACCGGTTTGTACTTC
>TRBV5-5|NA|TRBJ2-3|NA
CASSPIERPDTQYF
TGTGCCAGCAGCCCAATCGAAAGACCAGATACGCAGTATTTT
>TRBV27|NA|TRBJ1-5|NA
CASSLSWGNSNQPQHF
TGTGCCAGCAGTTTATCGTGGGGGAATAGCAATCAGCCCCAGCATTTT
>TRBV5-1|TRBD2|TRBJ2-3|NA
CASSFPSGRSNTQYF
TGCGCCAGCAGCTTCCCTAGCGGGAGATCAAATACGCAGTATTTT
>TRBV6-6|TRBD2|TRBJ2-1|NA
CASNVAGGHNEQFF
TGTGCCAGCAACGTAGCGGGAGGACACAATGAGCAGTTCTTC
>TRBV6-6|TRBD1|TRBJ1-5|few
CASSYGRGRGPNQPQHF
TGTGCCAGCAGTTACGGCCGGGGGAGGGGGCCTAATCAGCCCCAGCATTTT
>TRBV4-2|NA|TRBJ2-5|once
CASSQDTAEQYF
TGTGCCAGCAGCCAAGATACCGCGGAGCAGTACTTC
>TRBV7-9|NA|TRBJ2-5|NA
CASSPRKQGLAQETQYF
TGTGCCAGCAGCCCGAGGAAACAGGGATTAGCCCAAGAGACCCAGTACTTC
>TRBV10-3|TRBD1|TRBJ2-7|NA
CAISDSGFGQGGYEQYF
TGTGCCATCAGTGACTCCGGGTTCGGACAGGGAGGTTACGAGCAGTACTTC
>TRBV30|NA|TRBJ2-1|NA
CAGSVRLTEQFF
TGTGCCGGGAGTGTCAGGCTAACCGAGCAGTTCTTC
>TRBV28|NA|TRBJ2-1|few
CATTLAGSYNEQFF
TGTGCGACGACCCTCGCGGGCTCCTACAATGAGCAGTTCTTC
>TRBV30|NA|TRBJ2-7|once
CAFQSYGYEQYF
TGTGCCTTTCAGAGTTATGGGTACGAGCAGTACTTC
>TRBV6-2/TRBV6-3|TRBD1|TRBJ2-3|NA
CASSLDRGMDNTQYF
TGTGCCAGCAGTTTGGACAGGGGCATGGACAATACGCAGTATTTT
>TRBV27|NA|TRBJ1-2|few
CASSLSGMYGYTF
TGTGCCAGCAGTTTATCCGGGATGTATGGCTACACCTTC
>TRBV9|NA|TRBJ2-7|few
CASSVASGNSYEQYF
TGTGCCAGCAGCGTAGCCAGCGGAAACTCCTACGAGCAGTACTTC
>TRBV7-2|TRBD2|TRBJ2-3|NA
CASSLQGGRAQRDTQYF
TGTGCCAGCAGCTTACAGGGCGGGAGGGCCCAGAGAGATACGCAGTATTTT
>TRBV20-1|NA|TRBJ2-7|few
CSAQSTYEQYF
TGCAGTGCTCAGTCTACCTACGAGCAGTACTTC
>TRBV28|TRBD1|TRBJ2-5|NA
CASSSGQAGGQETQYF
TGTGCCAGCAGTTCGGGACAGGCCGGGGGCCAAGAGACCCAGTACTTC
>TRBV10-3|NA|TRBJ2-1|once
CAISEVGNERFF
TGTGCCATCAGTGAGGTGGGCAATGAGCGGTTCTTC
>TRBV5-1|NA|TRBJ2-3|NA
CASSLRQVDTDTQYF
TGCGCCAGCAGCTTGAGACAGGTGGACACAGATACGCAGTATTTT
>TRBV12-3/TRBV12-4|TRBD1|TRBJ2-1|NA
CASSYRNTGTGYNEQFF
TGTGCCAGCAGCTACCGAAATACCGGGACAGGCTACAATGAGCAGTTCTTC
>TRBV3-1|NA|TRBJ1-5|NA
CASSQVPGGQPQHF
TGTGCCAGCAGCCAAGTCCCCGGGGGGCAGCCCCAGCATTTT
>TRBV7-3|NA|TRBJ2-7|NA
CASREEGGYEQYF
TGTGCCAGCAGAGAGGAAGGGGGCTACGAGCAGTACTTC
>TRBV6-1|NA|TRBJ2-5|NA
CASSVAGVGLQETQYF
TGTGCCAGCAGTGTTGCAGGGGTGGGTCTTCAAGAGACCCAGTACTTC
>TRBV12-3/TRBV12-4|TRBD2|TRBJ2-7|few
CASSEPGLTYEQYF
TGTGCCAGCAGTGAACCGGGACTAACCTACGAGCAGTACTTC
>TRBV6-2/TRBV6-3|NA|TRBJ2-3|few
CASSSSLVSADTQYF
TGTGCCAGCAGTTCCAGTTTGGTTTCCGCAGATACGCAGTATTTT
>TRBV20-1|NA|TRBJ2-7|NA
CSARPRILSSYEQYF
TGCAGTGCTAGACCCCGAATCTTGAGCTCCTACGAGCAGTACTTC
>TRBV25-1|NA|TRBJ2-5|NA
CATADRTKQYF
TGTGCCACCGCTGATAGGACGAAGCAGTACTTC
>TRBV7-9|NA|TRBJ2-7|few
CASSLAADIYEQYF
TGTGCCAGCAGCTTAGCCGCGGATATATACGAGCAGTACTTC
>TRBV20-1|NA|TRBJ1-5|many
CSASGAVDQPQHF
TGCAGTGCTTCAGGGGCTGTCGATCAGCCCCAGCATTTT
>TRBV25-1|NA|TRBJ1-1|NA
CASSASWVTEAFF
TGTGCCAGCAGTGCGAGCTGGGTCACTGAAGCTTTCTTT
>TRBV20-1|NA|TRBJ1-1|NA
CSARAFRAEAFF
TGCAGTGCTAGGGCCTTCCGGGCTGAAGCTTTCTTT
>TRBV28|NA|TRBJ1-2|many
CASTNEGRFYGYTF
TGTGCCAGCACGAATGAGGGCAGGTTCTATGGCTACACCTTC
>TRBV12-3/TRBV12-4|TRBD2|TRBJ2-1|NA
CASSFGTGLAGRKSSYNEQFF
TGTGCCAGCAGCTTTGGCACCGGACTAGCGGGACGTAAGAGCTCCTACAATGAGCAGTTCTTC
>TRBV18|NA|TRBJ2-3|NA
CASSPLQSTDTQYF
TGTGCCAGCTCACCACTCCAGAGCACAGATACGCAGTATTTT
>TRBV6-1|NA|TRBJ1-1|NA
CASSYRRDTEAFF
TGTGCCAGCAGTTATCGGAGGGACACTGAAGCTTTCTTT
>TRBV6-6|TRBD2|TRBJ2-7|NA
CTTSPTSASYEQYF
TGTACCACCAGTCCCACTAGCGCCTCCTACGAGCAGTACTTC
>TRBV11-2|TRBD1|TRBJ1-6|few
CASSLDRGQGNLHF
TGTGCCAGCAGCTTAGATCGAGGACAGGGAAACCTCCACTTT
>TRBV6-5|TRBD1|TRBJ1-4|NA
CASSYRGRGLEKLFF
TGTGCCAGCAGTTACAGGGGCAGGGGGCTTGAAAAACTGTTTTTT
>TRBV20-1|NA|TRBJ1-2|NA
CSAREGETGTYGYTF
TGCAGTGCTAGAGAGGGGGAAACAGGGACCTATGGCTACACCTTC